The entry that follows covers one TCR beta chain sequence. Both 60 Vbeta primers and 13 Jbeta primers went into the PCR. Measured with immunoSEQ multiplex PCR; TCRdb has only the in-frame clones, and not every one. The table records under 200,000 clones, 65% to 70% of them present only once. The data were taken from a study of cytomegalovirus exposure and HLA in healthy donors. The CDR3 has 14 amino acids. Per germline, CDR1 SGDLS and CDR2 YYNGEE. V dropped 0 bases and J dropped 2 bases, with 8 bases sitting between them. The sample taken for sequencing was PBMCs. The J gene is TRBJ1-2, the V gene TRBV9; D unclear. The sequence came from a woman aged 18-29 years in good health and CMV-seropositive. The DNA of the CDR3 is TGTGCCAGCAGCGTAGGAGTCACCAACTATGGCTACACCTTC. Translating gives CASSVGVTNYGYTF.